This TCR beta chain was observed in a study of blood T cells in healthy people across ages. Samples each yielded at least 6 micrograms of total RNA. With a J-beta primer mix and a sample-barcoded 5' primer, a second PCR ran roughly 6 to 11 cycles. TCRdb processed the 5' RACE reads anew with MiXCR; each CDR3 protein has one entry. The table lists about 560,000 distinct CDR3 sequences, roughly a quarter of them singletons, with 3% to 4% in the top ten. In its sample, this clonotype was seen a few times. Its antigen is still unknown. In germline, CDR1 is GTSNPN, CDR2 SVGIG (reference sequence). This CDR3 spans 13 amino acids. Study findings and constraints: Both naive CD4+ cell counts and diversity were greater in long-lived donors than in aged donors.

These sequences were also reported in another study, on T cells of mothers and their children. As that study records: Sample barcodes plus 2-4 random nucleotides came from the M1S primer.

This clonotype was sampled from a boy aged 2 to 10 in good health. Sequencing used blood. The rearrangement joins TRBV30 to TRBJ2-5; D gene ambiguous. The end of the DNA fits TRBJ2-7 better, so the J call may be wrong. Written as DNA, the CDR3 is TGTGCCTGGAGTCCCAACGTGAGAGGCGAGCAGTACTTC. Translated, it gives CAWSPNVRGEQYF.